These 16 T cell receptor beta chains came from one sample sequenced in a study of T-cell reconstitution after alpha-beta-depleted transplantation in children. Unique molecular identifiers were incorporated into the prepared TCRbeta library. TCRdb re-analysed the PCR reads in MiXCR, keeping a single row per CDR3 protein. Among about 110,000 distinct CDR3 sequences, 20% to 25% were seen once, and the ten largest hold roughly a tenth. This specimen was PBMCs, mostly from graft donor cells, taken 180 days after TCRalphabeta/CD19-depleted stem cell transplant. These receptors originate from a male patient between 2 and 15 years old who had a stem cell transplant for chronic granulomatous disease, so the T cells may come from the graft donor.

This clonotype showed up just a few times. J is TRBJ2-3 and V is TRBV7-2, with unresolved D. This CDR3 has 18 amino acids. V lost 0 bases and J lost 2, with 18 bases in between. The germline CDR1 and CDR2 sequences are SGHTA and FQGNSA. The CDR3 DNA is TGTGCCAGCAGCTTAGCGGCCCGGGTAGGGAAGGTCACAGATACGCAGTATTTT. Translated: CASSLAARVGKVTDTQYF.

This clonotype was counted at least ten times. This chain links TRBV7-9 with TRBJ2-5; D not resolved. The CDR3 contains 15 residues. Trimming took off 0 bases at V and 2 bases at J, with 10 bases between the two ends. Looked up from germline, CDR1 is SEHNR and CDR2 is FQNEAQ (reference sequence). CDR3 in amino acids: CASSLALAEQETQYF. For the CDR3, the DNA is TGTGCCAGCAGCTTAGCGCTGGCGGAACAAGAGACCCAGTACTTC. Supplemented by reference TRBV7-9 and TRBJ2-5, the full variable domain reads DTGVSQNPRHKITKRGQNVTFRCDPISEHNRLYWYRQTLGQGPEFLTYFQNEAQLEKSRLLSDRFSAERPKGSFSTLEIQRTEQGDSAMYLCASSLALAEQETQYFGPGTRLLVL.

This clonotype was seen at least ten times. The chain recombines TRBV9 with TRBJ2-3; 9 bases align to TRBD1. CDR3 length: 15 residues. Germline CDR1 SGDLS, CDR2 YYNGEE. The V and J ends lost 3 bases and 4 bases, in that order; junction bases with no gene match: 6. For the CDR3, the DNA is TGTGCCAGCAGCGCGATGGGACAGGGAGCAGATACGCAGTATTTT. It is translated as CASSAMGQGADTQYF. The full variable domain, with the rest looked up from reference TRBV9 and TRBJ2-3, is DSGVTQTPKHLITATGQRVTLRCSPRSGDLSVYWYQQSLDQGLQFLIQYYNGEERAKGNILERFSAQQFPDLHSELNLSSLELGDSALYFCASSAMGQGADTQYFGPGTRLTVL.

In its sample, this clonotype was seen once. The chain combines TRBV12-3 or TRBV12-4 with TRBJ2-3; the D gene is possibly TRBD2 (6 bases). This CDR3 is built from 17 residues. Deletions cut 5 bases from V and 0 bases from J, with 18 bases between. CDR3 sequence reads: CASSRVWRGSSTDTQYF. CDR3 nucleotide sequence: TGTGCCAGCAGTCGGGTGTGGCGGGGATCTAGCACAGATACGCAGTATTTT.

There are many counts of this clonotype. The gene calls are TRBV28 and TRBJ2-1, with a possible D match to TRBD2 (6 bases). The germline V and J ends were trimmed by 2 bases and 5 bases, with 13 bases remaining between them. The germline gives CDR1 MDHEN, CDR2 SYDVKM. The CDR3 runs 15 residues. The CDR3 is CASSLTLAGDNEQFF. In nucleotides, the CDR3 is TGTGCCAGCAGTTTAACACTAGCTGGGGACAATGAGCAGTTCTTC.

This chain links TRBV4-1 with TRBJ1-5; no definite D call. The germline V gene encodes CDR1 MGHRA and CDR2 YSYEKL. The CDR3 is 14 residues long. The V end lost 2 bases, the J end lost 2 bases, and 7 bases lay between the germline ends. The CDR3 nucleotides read TGCGCCAGCAGCCAAACCACTGGCAATCAGCCCCAGCATTTT. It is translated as CASSQTTGNQPQHF.

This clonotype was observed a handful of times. CDR3 protein: CASSLETGINEQFF. In DNA, the CDR3 is TGCGCCAGCAGCTTGGAGACAGGCATTAATGAGCAGTTCTTC. The gene calls are TRBV5-1 and TRBJ2-1, with a possible D match to TRBD1 (6 bases). This CDR3 has 14 amino acids. The ends were cut back, 0 bases at V and 7 bases at J, with 11 bases in the middle. Germline-derived CDR1 and CDR2 are SGHRS and YFSETQ.

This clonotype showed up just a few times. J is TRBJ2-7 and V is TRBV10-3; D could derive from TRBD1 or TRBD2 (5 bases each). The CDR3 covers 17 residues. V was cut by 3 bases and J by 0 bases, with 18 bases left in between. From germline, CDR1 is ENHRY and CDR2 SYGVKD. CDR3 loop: CAISDGGSGVFSYEQYF. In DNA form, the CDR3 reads TGTGCCATCAGTGATGGGGGAAGTGGGGTCTTCTCCTACGAGCAGTACTTC.

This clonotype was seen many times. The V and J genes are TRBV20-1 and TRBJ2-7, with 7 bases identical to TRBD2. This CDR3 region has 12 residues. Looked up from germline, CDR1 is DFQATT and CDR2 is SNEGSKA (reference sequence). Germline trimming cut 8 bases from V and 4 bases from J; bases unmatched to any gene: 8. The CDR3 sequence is CSFSGPEYEQYF. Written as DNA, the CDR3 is TGCAGTTTTAGCGGGCCGGAGTACGAGCAGTACTTC.

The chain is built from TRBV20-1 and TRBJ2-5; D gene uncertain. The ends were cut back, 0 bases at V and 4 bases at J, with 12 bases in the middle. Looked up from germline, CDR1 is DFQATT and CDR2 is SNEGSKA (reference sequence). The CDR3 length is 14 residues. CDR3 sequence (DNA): TGCAGTGCTAGAGATCTAAGGGTACGAGAGACCCAGTACTTC. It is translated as CSARDLRVRETQYF.

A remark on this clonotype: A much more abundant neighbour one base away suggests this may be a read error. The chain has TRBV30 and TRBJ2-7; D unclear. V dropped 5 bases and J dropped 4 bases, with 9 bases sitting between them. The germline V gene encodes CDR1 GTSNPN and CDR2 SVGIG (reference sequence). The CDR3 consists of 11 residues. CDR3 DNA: TGTGCCTGGGGAGCGCGATACGAGCAGTACTTC. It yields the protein CAWGARYEQYF.

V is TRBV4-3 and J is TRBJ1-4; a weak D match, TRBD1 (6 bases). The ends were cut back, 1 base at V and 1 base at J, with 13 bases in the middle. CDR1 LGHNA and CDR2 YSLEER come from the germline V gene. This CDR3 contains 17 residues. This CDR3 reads CASSQGAGARTNEKLFF. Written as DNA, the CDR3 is TGCGCCAGCAGCCAAGGGGCGGGGGCGCGAACTAATGAAAAACTGTTTTTT.

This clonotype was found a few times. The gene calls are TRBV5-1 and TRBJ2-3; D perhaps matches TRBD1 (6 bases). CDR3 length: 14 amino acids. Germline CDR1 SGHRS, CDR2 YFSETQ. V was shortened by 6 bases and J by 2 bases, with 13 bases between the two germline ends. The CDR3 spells CASTPTGNTDTQYF. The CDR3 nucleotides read TGCGCCAGCACCCCAACAGGGAACACAGATACGCAGTATTTT.

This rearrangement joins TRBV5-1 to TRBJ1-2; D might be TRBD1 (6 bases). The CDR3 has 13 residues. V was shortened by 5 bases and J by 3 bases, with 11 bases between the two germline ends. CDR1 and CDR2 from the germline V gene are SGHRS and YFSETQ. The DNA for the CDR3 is TGCGCCAGCAGATCGGAGGGGGACTATGGCTACACCTTC. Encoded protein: CASRSEGDYGYTF.

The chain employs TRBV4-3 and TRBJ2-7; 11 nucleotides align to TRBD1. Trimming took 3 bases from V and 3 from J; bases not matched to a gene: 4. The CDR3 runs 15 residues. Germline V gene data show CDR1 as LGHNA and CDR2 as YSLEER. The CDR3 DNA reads TGCGCCAGCAGCCAGTCGGACAGGGGGCACTACGAGCAGTACTTC. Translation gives CASSQSDRGHYEQYF.

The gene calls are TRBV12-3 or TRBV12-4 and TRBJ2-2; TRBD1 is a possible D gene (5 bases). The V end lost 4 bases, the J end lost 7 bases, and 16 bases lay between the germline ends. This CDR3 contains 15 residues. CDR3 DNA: TGTGCCAGCAGTTCGCCCTTCAGGGTTGTCGGGGAGCTGTTTTTT. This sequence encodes CASSSPFRVVGELFF.